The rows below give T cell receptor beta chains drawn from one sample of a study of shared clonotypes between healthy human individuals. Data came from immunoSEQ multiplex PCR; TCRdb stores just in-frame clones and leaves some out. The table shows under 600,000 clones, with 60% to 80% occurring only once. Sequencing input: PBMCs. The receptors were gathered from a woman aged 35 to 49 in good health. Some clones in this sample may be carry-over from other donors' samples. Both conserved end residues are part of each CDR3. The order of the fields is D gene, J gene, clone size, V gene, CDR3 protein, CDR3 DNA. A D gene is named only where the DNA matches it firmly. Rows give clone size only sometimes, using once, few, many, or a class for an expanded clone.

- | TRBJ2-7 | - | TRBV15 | CATSRQVFRSEQYF | TGTGCCACCAGCAGACAGGTTTTTCGCTCCGAGCAGTACTTC
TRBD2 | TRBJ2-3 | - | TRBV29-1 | CSVKREGTDTQYF | TGCAGCGTGAAGCGGGAGGGCACAGATACGCAGTATTTT
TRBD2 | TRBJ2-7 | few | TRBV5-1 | CASSSGLAIDEQYF | TGCGCCAGCAGCTCCGGACTAGCGATAGACGAGCAGTACTTC
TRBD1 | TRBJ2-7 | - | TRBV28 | CASSFGWDRGHEQYF | TGTGCCAGCAGTTTCGGGTGGGACAGGGGCCACGAGCAGTACTTC
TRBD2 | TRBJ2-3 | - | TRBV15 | CATSGGVLATDTQYF | TGTGCCACCAGCGGGGGGGTGTTAGCGACAGATACGCAGTATTTT
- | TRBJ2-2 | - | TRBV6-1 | CASALQGANTGELFF | TGTGCCAGCGCACTACAGGGCGCGAACACCGGGGAGCTGTTTTTT
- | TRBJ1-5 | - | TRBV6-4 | CASSETGGGNQPQHF | TGTGCCAGCAGTGAAACAGGAGGAGGCAATCAGCCCCAGCATTTT
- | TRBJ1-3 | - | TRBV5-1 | CASSFEPTGSAGNTIYF | TGCGCCAGCAGCTTCGAGCCCACAGGGTCAGCTGGAAACACCATATATTTT
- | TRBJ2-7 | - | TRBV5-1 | CASSLKGRQAVRGEQYF | TGCGCCAGCAGCTTGAAAGGACGGCAGGCCGTCCGAGGCGAGCAGTACTTC
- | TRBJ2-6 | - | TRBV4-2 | CASSEPHSASSGANVLTF | TGTGCCAGCAGCGAGCCCCACTCGGCCAGTTCTGGGGCCAACGTCCTGACTTTC
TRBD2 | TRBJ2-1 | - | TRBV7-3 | CASSPRGGDYNEQFF | TGTGCCAGCAGCCCCCGCGGGGGAGACTACAATGAGCAGTTCTTC
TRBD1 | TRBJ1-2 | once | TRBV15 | CATSRGTGVTGGYGYTF | TGTGCCACCAGCAGAGGGACAGGGGTTACGGGGGGCTATGGCTACACCTTC
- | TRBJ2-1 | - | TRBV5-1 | CASSLDSVEGNEQFF | TGCGCCAGCAGCTTGGATTCGGTGGAGGGAAATGAGCAGTTCTTC
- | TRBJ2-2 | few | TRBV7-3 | CASSPAVGTGELFF | TGTGCCAGCAGCCCGGCTGTCGGCACCGGGGAGCTGTTTTTT
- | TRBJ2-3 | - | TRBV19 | CASSTITDTQYF | TGTGCCAGTAGTACTATTACAGATACGCAGTATTTT
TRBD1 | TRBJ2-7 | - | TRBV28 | CASSIPFGTGSYEQYF | TGTGCCAGCAGTATCCCATTCGGGACAGGTTCCTACGAGCAGTACTTC
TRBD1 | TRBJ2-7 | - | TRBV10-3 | CAIRGGQGYEQYF | TGTGCCATCAGGGGGGGACAGGGATACGAGCAGTACTTC
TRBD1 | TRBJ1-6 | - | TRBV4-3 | CASSQDFDRAYNSPLHF | TGCGCCAGCAGCCAGGACTTTGACAGGGCCTATAATTCACCCCTCCACTTT
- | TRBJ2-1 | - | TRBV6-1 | CASSELAGSSGNEQFF | TGTGCCAGCAGTGAACTCGCGGGTTCCAGCGGGAATGAGCAGTTCTTC
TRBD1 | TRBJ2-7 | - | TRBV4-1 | CASSQGYGTGYDEQYF | TGCGCCAGCAGCCAAGGGTACGGGACAGGGTACGACGAGCAGTACTTC
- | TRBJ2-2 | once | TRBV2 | CASKGGPSNTGELFF | TGTGCCAGCAAGGGGGGACCCTCGAACACCGGGGAGCTGTTTTTT
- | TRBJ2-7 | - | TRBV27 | CASSLGRTYEQYF | TGTGCCAGCAGTTTAGGACGGACCTACGAGCAGTACTTC
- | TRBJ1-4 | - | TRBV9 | CASSVAPTTNEKLFF | TGTGCCAGCAGCGTAGCGCCCACAACTAATGAAAAACTGTTTTTT
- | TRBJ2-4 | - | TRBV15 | CATSRDLGKNIQYF | TGTGCCACCAGCAGAGATTTGGGCAAAAACATTCAGTACTTC
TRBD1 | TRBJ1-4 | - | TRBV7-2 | CASSLDRTGTNEKLFF | TGTGCCAGCAGCTTAGACAGGACAGGAACTAATGAAAAACTGTTTTTT
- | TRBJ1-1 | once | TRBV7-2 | CASSKNAGENTEAFF | TGTGCCAGCAGCAAAAATGCAGGGGAGAACACTGAAGCTTTCTTT
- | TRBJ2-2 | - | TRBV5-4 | CASSFAGTSNTGELFF | TGTGCCAGCAGCTTTGCCGGGACATCGAACACCGGGGAGCTGTTTTTT
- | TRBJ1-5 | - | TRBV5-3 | CARSLGTQASNQPQHF | TGTGCCAGAAGCTTGGGGACCCAAGCCTCTAATCAGCCCCAGCATTTT
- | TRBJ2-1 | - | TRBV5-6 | CASSLGLVSYNEQFF | TGTGCCAGCAGCTTGGGACTAGTCTCCTACAATGAGCAGTTCTTC
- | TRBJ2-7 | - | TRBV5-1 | CASSLAVVAGGGTYEQYF | TGCGCCAGCAGCTTGGCCGTAGTGGCAGGTGGTGGAACCTACGAGCAGTACTTC
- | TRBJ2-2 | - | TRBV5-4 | CASSWTPRDTGELFF | TGTGCCAGCAGCTGGACTCCGCGGGACACCGGGGAGCTGTTTTTT
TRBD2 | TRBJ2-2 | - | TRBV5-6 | CASSRLAGQTGELFF | TGTGCCAGCAGCCGACTAGCGGGGCAAACCGGGGAGCTGTTTTTT
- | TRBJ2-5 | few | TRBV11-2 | CASSTYGTEETQYF | TGTGCCAGCAGCACTTACGGGACGGAAGAGACCCAGTACTTC
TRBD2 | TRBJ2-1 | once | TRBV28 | CASSVGLAGNNEQFF | TGTGCCAGCAGTGTGGGACTAGCGGGGAACAATGAGCAGTTCTTC
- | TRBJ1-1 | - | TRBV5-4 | CASSWGLRANTEAFF | TGTGCCAGCAGCTGGGGACTAAGGGCTAACACTGAAGCTTTCTTT
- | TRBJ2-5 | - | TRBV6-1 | CASSDTGLETQYF | TGTGCCAGCAGCGACACAGGGTTGGAGACCCAGTACTTC
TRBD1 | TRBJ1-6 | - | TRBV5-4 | CASSYTGAQNSPLHF | TGTGCCAGCAGCTACACAGGGGCCCAAAATTCACCCCTCCACTTT
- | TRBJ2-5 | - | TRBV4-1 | CASSRTFRETQYF | TGCGCCAGCAGCCGGACGTTCCGGGAGACCCAGTACTTC
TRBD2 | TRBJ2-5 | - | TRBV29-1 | CSVGTSGNQETQYF | TGCAGCGTAGGGACTAGCGGGAACCAAGAGACCCAGTACTTC
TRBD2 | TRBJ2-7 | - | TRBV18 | CASSPGTSGRLWDEQYF | TGTGCCAGCTCCCCAGGGACTAGCGGGAGGCTTTGGGACGAGCAGTACTTC
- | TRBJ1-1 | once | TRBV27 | CASSHSRGNTEAFF | TGTGCCAGCAGTCATAGCAGGGGGAACACTGAAGCTTTCTTT
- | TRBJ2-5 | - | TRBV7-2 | CASNSGGEETQYF | TGTGCCAGCAACTCCGGGGGTGAAGAGACCCAGTACTTC
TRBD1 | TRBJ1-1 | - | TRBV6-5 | CASSHRTGGTEAFF | TGTGCCAGCAGTCACCGGACAGGGGGCACTGAAGCTTTCTTT
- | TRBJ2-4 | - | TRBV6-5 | CASTNFGIAKNIQYF | TGTGCCAGCACCAATTTCGGAATCGCCAAAAACATTCAGTACTTC
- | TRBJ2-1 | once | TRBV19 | CASSMGVYEQFF | TGTGCCAGTAGTATGGGGGTATATGAGCAGTTCTTC
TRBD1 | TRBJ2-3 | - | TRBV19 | CASSIGQGDTQYF | TGTGCCAGTAGTATTGGACAGGGAGATACGCAGTATTTT
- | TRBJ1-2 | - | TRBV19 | CASSTGDTNYGYTF | TGTGCCAGTAGTACCGGGGACACCAACTATGGCTACACCTTC
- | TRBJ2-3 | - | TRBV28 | CASSLMTDTQYF | TGTGCCAGCAGTTTAATGACAGATACGCAGTATTTT
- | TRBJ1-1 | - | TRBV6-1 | CASSFDRQTEAFF | TGTGCCAGCAGTTTCGACAGGCAAACTGAAGCTTTCTTT
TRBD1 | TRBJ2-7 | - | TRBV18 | CASSQDRANEQYF | TGTGCCAGCTCACAGGACAGGGCTAACGAGCAGTACTTC